Listed below are T cell receptor beta chains from one sample, sequenced in a study of breast tumors, draining lymph nodes, adjacent tissues. One entry per CDR3 protein results from TCRdb running MiXCR on the multiplex PCR reads. The table records 160,000 or so distinct CDR3 sequences, 33% of them present only once. The sample taken for sequencing was axillary lymph node tissue. The source of these receptors is a female donor with breast cancer. Some clones in this sample may be carry-over from other donors' samples. Both conserved end residues are part of each CDR3. The D gene is left open where the match is weak. Rows may omit the clone size; those that give it use once, few, many or a size class.

cdr3_nt,cdr3_aa,d_call,clone_size,j_call,v_call
TGTGCCAGCAGCCCCTTCGGGCGCGGGGGGAATAATGAGCAGTTCTTC,CASSPFGRGGNNEQFF,TRBD2,many,TRBJ2-1,TRBV7-3
TGCGCCAGCAGCGGCCAGGGGAATGAAAAACTGTTTTTT,CASSGQGNEKLFF,.,many,TRBJ1-4,TRBV5-1
TGTGCCTGGAGTCGGATCCGGGGTCAGCCCCAGCATTTT,CAWSRIRGQPQHF,.,many,TRBJ1-5,TRBV30
TGTGCCAGTAGTATTGGGGGCCACGAGCAGTACTTC,CASSIGGHEQYF,.,many,TRBJ2-7,TRBV19
TGTGCCAGCAGTCAGGGACTAGCGGGGGGCGGAACAGATACGCAGTATTTT,CASSQGLAGGGTDTQYF,TRBD2,many,TRBJ2-3,TRBV6-1
TGTGCCAGCAGTTCCCAGGGGGAGATAGATACGCAGTATTTT,CASSSQGEIDTQYF,TRBD1,many,TRBJ2-3,TRBV6-5
TGTGCCAGCAGTGCCCGGACAGGAGCTGGGAACAATGAGCAGTTCTTC,CASSARTGAGNNEQFF,TRBD1,few,TRBJ2-1,TRBV27
TGCAGCGACAATTCTAGAGCCCAGTACTTC,CSDNSRAQYF,.,many,TRBJ2-5,TRBV29-1
TGTGCCAGCAGCGGTACCCCGAGGGCCCTTACCCCTGAAGCTTTCTTT,CASSGTPRALTPEAFF,.,.,TRBJ1-1,TRBV7-9
TGTGCCAGCAGCTTGGGGCCAGGACCCAGGGGCGAGCAGTACTTC,CASSLGPGPRGEQYF,.,many,TRBJ2-7,TRBV7-2
TGTGCCAGCAGCCAGATGACGTCGCCAGGGGAGTATTACGAGCAGTACTTC,CASSQMTSPGEYYEQYF,.,.,TRBJ2-7,TRBV2
TGTGCCAGTAGGCCCGGGACTAGCGGGAGCACCGGTACGCAGTATTTT,CASRPGTSGSTGTQYF,TRBD2,many,TRBJ2-3,TRBV19
TGCAGTGCCCGGGGGCGGGGGGGCCGGGGCGATACGCAGTATTTT,CSARGRGGRGDTQYF,TRBD2,many,TRBJ2-3,TRBV20-1
TGTGCCAGCAGCCCGGACAGGGGGGCCAATCAGCCCCAGCATTTT,CASSPDRGANQPQHF,TRBD1,.,TRBJ1-5,TRBV7-3
TGTGCCAGCAGTCCGACCGGGACCCCAAGTGATTACGAGCAGTACTTC,CASSPTGTPSDYEQYF,.,few,TRBJ2-7,TRBV6-5